This T cell receptor beta chain is drawn from a study of shared clonotypes between healthy human individuals. Measured with immunoSEQ multiplex PCR; TCRdb has only the in-frame clones, and not every one. In the table there are a few hundred thousand clones, over 50% of which are singletons. The origin of this receptor is a man under 40 in good health. The sample taken for sequencing was memory CD4+ T cells sorted from blood. Sample subset: CD45RA-negative fraction.

The CDR3 DNA follows: TGTGCCAGCAGCCAAGCCCGGCACACCGGGGAGCTGTTTTTT. Its protein is CASSQARHTGELFF. V gene TRBV4-2 combines with J gene TRBJ2-2, with D uncertain. From germline, CDR1 is LGHNA and CDR2 YNFKEQ. V lost 1 base and J lost 3, with 6 bases in between. This CDR3 has 14 residues.